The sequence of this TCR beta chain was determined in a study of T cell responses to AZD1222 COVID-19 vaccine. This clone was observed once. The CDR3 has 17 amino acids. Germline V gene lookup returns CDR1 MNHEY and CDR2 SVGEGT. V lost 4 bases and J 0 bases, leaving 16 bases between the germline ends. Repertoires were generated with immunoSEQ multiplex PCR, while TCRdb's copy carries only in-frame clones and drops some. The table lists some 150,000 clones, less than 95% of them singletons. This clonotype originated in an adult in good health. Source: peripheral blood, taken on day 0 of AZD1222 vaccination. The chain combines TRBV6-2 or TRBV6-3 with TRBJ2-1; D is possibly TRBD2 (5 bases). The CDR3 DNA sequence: TGTGCCAGCAGTTGGAGTATCGGGAAGAGCTCCTACAATGAGCAGTTCTTC. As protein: CASSWSIGKSSYNEQFF.